The rows below give T cell receptor beta chains drawn from one sample of a study of T cell responses to AZD1222 COVID-19 vaccine. Only in-frame clones appear in the TCRdb table, and some are missing; sequencing was by immunoSEQ multiplex PCR. In the table there are approximately 140,000 clones, over 90% of which are singletons. Sequenced here: peripheral blood, sampled on day 0 of AZD1222 vaccination. All receptors come from an adult in good health. The CDR3 runs from the conserved cysteine through the conserved F or W. The order of the fields is V gene, D gene, J gene, CDR3 DNA, CDR3 protein. A D gene is named only where the DNA matches it firmly.

TRBV7-2,TRBD1,TRBJ1-2,TGTGCCAGCAGCCCCCGGACAGGGGACATAGGGGGCTACACCTTC,CASSPRTGDIGGYTF
TRBV11-1,TRBD2,TRBJ2-1,TGTGCCAGCAGCGTTAGCGGGTGGGAGAATGAGCAGTTCTTC,CASSVSGWENEQFF
TRBV15,-,TRBJ2-7,TGTGCCACCAGCTCGCAGACCTCCTACGAGCAGTACTTC,CATSSQTSYEQYF
TRBV2,-,TRBJ2-1,TGTGCCAGCATGTTAAATGAGCAGTTCTTC,CASMLNEQFF
TRBV5-1,-,TRBJ1-5,TGCGCCAGCAGCTTGGGGGTGGGAGGGAATCAGCCCCAGCATTTT,CASSLGVGGNQPQHF
TRBV3-1/TRBV3-2,-,TRBJ1-1,TGTGCCAGCAGCCAACATCAGAACACTGAAGCTTTCTTT,CASSQHQNTEAFF
TRBV5-4,TRBD1,TRBJ2-1,TGTGCCAGCAGCGACACAGGGGGGCAGTTCTTC,CASSDTGGQFF
TRBV7-2,-,TRBJ2-1,TGTGCCAGCAGGAACGGTTTGGGGGCGAATGAGCAGTTCTTC,CASRNGLGANEQFF
TRBV5-8,-,TRBJ1-2,TGTGCCAGCAGCTTGGAGGGCAGTTCTAACTATGGCTACACCTTC,CASSLEGSSNYGYTF
TRBV7-9,-,TRBJ1-1,TGTGCCAGCAGCTCTAGCCGGGGATACACTGAAGCTTTCTTT,CASSSSRGYTEAFF
TRBV19,-,TRBJ1-5,TGTGCCAGTAGTATAAGCTGGACAGGCAATCAGCCCCAGCATTTT,CASSISWTGNQPQHF
TRBV28,TRBD1,TRBJ2-7,TGTGCCAGCAGTCCTGGGACAGGGGGTATTAGTGGTTACGAGCAGTACTTC,CASSPGTGGISGYEQYF
TRBV6-5,-,TRBJ2-7,TGTGCCAGCACACGGAACTCACTCTACGAGCAGTACTTC,CASTRNSLYEQYF
TRBV10-3,-,TRBJ2-1,TGTGCCATCAGTGAACGTTTAGCTGAGAATGAGCAGTTCTTC,CAISERLAENEQFF
TRBV18,TRBD1,TRBJ2-6,TGTGCCAGCTCCCCACCTCTTGGACAGGGGGAAACTGGGGCCAACGTCCTGACTTTC,CASSPPLGQGETGANVLTF